These 27 T cell receptor beta chains originate from one sample sequenced in a study of blood T cell repertoires in COVID-19. The assay was immunoSEQ multiplex PCR, and TCRdb's table has in-frame clones only and misses some. Here the sample spans 120,000 or so clones, around 87% being singletons. Input material: peripheral blood. These TCRs come from a woman aged 55-70 years with COVID-19, enrolled during active disease.

V is TRBV7-3 and J is TRBJ2-6, with 7 bases aligning to TRBD1. This CDR3 region has 18 residues. The V gene end was trimmed by 5 bases and the J gene end by 0 bases; junction bases not matched to a gene: 10. From germline, CDR1 is SGHTA and CDR2 FQGTGA. CDR3: CASSLTGQLHSGANVLTF. The CDR3 DNA reads TGTGCCAGCAGCCTCACGGGACAGCTCCACTCTGGGGCCAACGTCCTGACTTTC.

The chain combines TRBV19 with TRBJ2-5, with TRBD1 matching 10 bases. The CDR3 is made up of 15 amino acids. CDR1 and CDR2 from the germline V gene are LNHDA and SQIVND (reference sequence). After removal of 5 bases from V and 5 bases from J, the junction contained 8 bases not matched to a gene. DNA of the CDR3: TGTGCCAGTAGTTCGACAGGGGGCCCTCGGGAGACCCAGTACTTC. Translating it yields CASSSTGGPRETQYF.

The chain recombines TRBV5-4 with TRBJ1-1, with a weak D call TRBD1 (6 bases). The CDR3 covers 13 residues. The germline V gene encodes CDR1 SGHNT and CDR2 YYREEE (reference sequence). Trimming took off 5 bases at V and 0 bases at J, with 8 bases between the two ends. The CDR3 loop reads CASSWDMNTEAFF. The CDR3 DNA reads as TGTGCCAGCAGTTGGGACATGAACACTGAAGCTTTCTTT.

This chain connects TRBV10-2 to TRBJ1-1; D gene uncertain. Germline CDR1 WSHSY, CDR2 SAAADI. Deletions cut 5 bases from V and 8 bases from J, with 15 bases between. CDR3 length equals 13 residues. CDR3 in amino acids: CASSIDIPSEAFF. Here the CDR3 DNA reads TGCGCCAGCAGTATCGACATCCCCTCAGAAGCTTTCTTT.

The chain employs TRBV12-5 and TRBJ1-5; TRBD1 agrees at 9 bases. The CDR3 consists of 17 residues. Losses at the gene ends were 3 bases for V and 4 bases for J; bases not matched to a gene: 10. Germline CDR1 and CDR2: LGHNT and FRNRAP. DNA of the CDR3: TGTGCTAGTGGTTTACCGAACTCCGGGACAGGGAATCAGCCCCAGCATTTT. Residues: CASGLPNSGTGNQPQHF.

J is TRBJ2-3 and V is TRBV29-1; 8 bases are shared with TRBD2. The CDR3 has 15 residues. V shed 6 bases, J shed 6 bases, and the junction held 14 bases outside the gene matches. CDR1 is SQVTM and CDR2 is ANQGSEA in the germline V gene. Written as DNA, the CDR3 is TGCAGCGTCCTGCCTCAGGCGGCTAGCGGGGATACGCAGTATTTT. This sequence encodes CSVLPQAASGDTQYF.

The J gene is TRBJ1-5, the V gene TRBV6-2 or TRBV6-3; TRBD1 aligns across 7 bases. With V trimmed by 6 bases and J by 9 bases, 14 bases remained unmatched. Germline CDR1 MNHEY, CDR2 SVGEGT. The CDR3 has 15 amino acids. CDR3 protein: CASSDDRATSRPQHF. For the CDR3, the DNA is TGTGCCAGCAGCGACGACAGGGCGACATCAAGGCCCCAGCATTTT.

Only one count was recorded for this clone. The rearrangement uses TRBV7-2 and TRBJ2-3, with 7 nucleotides matching TRBD2. Looked up from germline, CDR1 is SGHTA and CDR2 is FQGNSA. The CDR3 totals 15 residues. The V gene end was trimmed by 5 bases and the J gene end by 1 base; junction bases not matched to a gene: 6. Here the CDR3 reads CASSPLGGGTDTQYF. The CDR3 DNA follows: TGTGCCAGCAGCCCCCTGGGAGGGGGCACAGATACGCAGTATTTT.

The gene calls are TRBV6-5 and TRBJ2-7; possible D gene TRBD1, 5 bases. Trimming cost V 5 bases and J 4 bases, with 15 bases left between them. CDR3 length: 14 residues. The germline CDR1 and CDR2 sequences are MNHEY and SVGAGI. CDR3 protein: CASSRDSGAYEQYF. The CDR3 DNA reads as TGTGCCAGCAGTCGAGACAGTGGAGCGTACGAGCAGTACTTC.

This clone was detected only a few times. The J gene is TRBJ1-6, the V gene TRBV10-3, with 9 bases matching TRBD1. This CDR3 comprises 14 residues. CDR1 is ENHRY and CDR2 is SYGVKD in the germline V gene. After removal of 6 bases from V and 10 bases from J, the junction contained 7 bases not matched to a gene. The CDR3 region is CAIRTDRGESPLHF. CDR3 nucleotides: TGTGCCATCAGAACCGACAGGGGGGAATCACCCCTCCACTTT.

The V gene is TRBV2, the J gene TRBJ1-2; TRBD1 matches at 9 bases. The CDR3 loop spans 16 amino acids. V shed 6 bases and J 8 bases; nucleotides not matched to a gene: 16. Germline loops: CDR1 SNHLY, CDR2 FYNNEI. The CDR3 here is CASRPGQGDQGRGYTF. DNA for the CDR3: TGTGCCAGCAGACCGGGACAGGGCGATCAGGGGAGAGGCTACACCTTC.

This rearrangement joins TRBV11-3 to TRBJ2-7; 12 bases align to TRBD2. Germline V gives CDR1 SGHNT, CDR2 YENEEA. V lost 4 bases to trimming and J lost 2 bases; unmatched junction nucleotides: 0. The CDR3 contains 14 residues. The DNA for the CDR3 is TGTGCCAGCAGCTCTAGCGGGGGGGCCTACGAGCAGTACTTC. Translation: CASSSSGGAYEQYF. The whole variable domain, filled in from reference TRBV11-3 and TRBJ2-7, reads EAGVVQSPRYKIIEKKQPVAFWCNPISGHNTLYWYLQNLGQGPELLIRYENEEAVDDSQLPKDRFSAERLKGVDSTLKIQPAELGDSAVYLCASSSSGGAYEQYFGPGTRLTVT.

The chain combines TRBV18 with TRBJ1-3, with D tentatively TRBD1 (5 bases). Germline loops: CDR1 KGHSH, CDR2 LQKENI. Between the trimmed V and J ends, which lost 0 bases and 4 bases, there was a span of 13 bases. The CDR3 covers 16 residues. The CDR3 spells CASSPPNQGSGNTIYF. The CDR3 DNA reads as TGTGCCAGCTCACCACCAAATCAGGGCTCGGGAAACACCATATATTTT.

V gene TRBV19 combines with J gene TRBJ1-5; D might be TRBD1 (6 bases). Per germline, CDR1 LNHDA and CDR2 SQIVND (reference sequence). CDR3 size: 17 residues. Trimming shortened V by 7 bases and J by 4 bases, and 23 bases separated the two germline ends. The CDR3 coding sequence is TGTGCCAGTAATTCCCCCAGGGGTTTTCTCGGTAATCAGCCCCAGCATTTT. This gives the protein CASNSPRGFLGNQPQHF.

The J gene is TRBJ2-1, the V gene TRBV7-2; 7 bases are a match to TRBD2. Germline CDR1 reads SGHTA; CDR2 reads FQGNSA. With 6 bases clipped from V and 4 bases from J, the junction kept 9 bases outside the gene matches. This CDR3 is 15 amino acids long. CDR3: CASSYGRAGYNEQFF. The DNA for the CDR3 is TGTGCCAGCAGTTACGGGCGAGCGGGGTACAATGAGCAGTTCTTC.

This chain joins TRBV6-6 and TRBJ1-5; 7 positions match TRBD1. J gave up 2 bases and V 4 bases, and 5 bases lay outside the gene matches. In germline, CDR1 is MNHNY, CDR2 SVGAGI (reference sequence). This CDR3 contains 15 residues. The CDR3 DNA is TGTGCCAGCAGTTTCCTCCAGGGGGGCAATCAGCCCCAGCATTTT. Its translation: CASSFLQGGNQPQHF.

The chain is built from TRBV19 and TRBJ2-3; 8 positions agree with TRBD2. Germline trimming cut 1 base from V and 4 bases from J; bases unmatched to any gene: 4. The CDR3 runs to 15 residues. The germline CDR1 and CDR2 sequences are LNHDA and SQIVND (reference sequence). CDR3 bases: TGTGCCAGTAGTATAGCGACGGGGGGGCCAGATACGCAGTATTTT. Residues: CASSIATGGPDTQYF.

The V gene is TRBV19, the J gene TRBJ2-7; D might be TRBD2 (5 bases). This CDR3 contains 13 residues. Deletions cut 3 bases from V and 6 bases from J, with 12 bases between. Germline-derived CDR1 and CDR2 are LNHDA and SQIVND (reference sequence). CDR3 loop: CASSIAGDSEQYF. In DNA form, the CDR3 reads TGTGCCAGTAGTATCGCCGGGGATTCCGAGCAGTACTTC.

V and J are TRBV3-1 (or the pseudogene TRBV3-2) and TRBJ2-3; 9 bases are shared with TRBD2. The CDR3 is 17 amino acids. Germline loops: CDR1 LGHDT, CDR2 YNNKEL (reference sequence). Unmatched junction bases numbered 14, after V lost 4 bases and J lost 6 bases. The CDR3 protein is CASSRAFPAGGEDTQYF. For the CDR3, the DNA is TGTGCCAGCAGCCGCGCCTTTCCAGCGGGGGGTGAGGATACGCAGTATTTT.

This clone was found once. This sequence joins TRBV4-3 and TRBJ2-7; 7 positions match TRBD1. V lost 4 bases and J lost 7; bases outside the gene matches: 7. CDR1 and CDR2 (germline): LGHNA, YSLEER. The CDR3 has 13 amino acids. CDR3 sequence: CASSLRGQGEQYF. The DNA for the CDR3 is TGCGCCAGCAGCCTAAGGGGGCAGGGGGAGCAGTACTTC.

The J gene is TRBJ2-2, the V gene TRBV4-3; D is perhaps TRBD1 (6 bases). Trimming left V 3 bases short and J 5 bases short, with 13 bases between. The V gene's germline CDR1 is LGHNA and CDR2 YSLEER. The CDR3 totals 15 residues. CDR3 coding DNA: TGCGCCAGCAGCCAGCCTGGACAGCAAACCGGGGAGCTGTTTTTT. Its protein product is CASSQPGQQTGELFF.

The chain combines TRBV12-2 with TRBJ2-3; the table's D call of TRBD2 was not tested on the DNA. TRBV12-2 is an annotated pseudogene. The CDR3 sequence is 12 residues long. The CDR3: CASCRGTDTQYF. The CDR3, as DNA: TGTGCAAGTTGTCGGGGAACAGATACGCAGTATTTT.

The gene calls are TRBV7-6 and TRBJ1-3; D unclear. Germline V gene data show CDR1 as SGHVS and CDR2 as FNYEAQ. The CDR3 is made up of 12 amino acids. The germline V and J ends were trimmed by 2 bases and 8 bases, with 7 bases remaining between them. The CDR3 nucleotides are TGTGCCAGCAGCTTAATGGAGGACACCATATATTTT. This codes for CASSLMEDTIYF.

The chain joins TRBV5-6 to TRBJ1-6; no clear D. The CDR3 runs 13 residues. The germline V gene has CDR1 SGHDT and CDR2 YYEEEE. The ends were cut back, 3 bases at V and 10 bases at J, with 11 bases in the middle. Here the CDR3 reads CASSWAIESPLHF. The CDR3 DNA reads as TGTGCCAGCAGCTGGGCCATAGAGTCACCCCTCCACTTT.

The chain combines TRBV19 with TRBJ1-1, with a possible D match to TRBD1 (6 bases). Germline V gene lookup returns CDR1 LNHDA and CDR2 SQIVND (reference sequence). The CDR3 has 13 amino acids. The V end was cut by 6 bases, the J end by 5 bases, with 13 bases between. The chain's CDR3 is CASRETGGTEAFF. CDR3 DNA: TGTGCCAGTAGAGAGACAGGTGGGACTGAAGCTTTCTTT. Full variable domain (outside the CDR3, taken from reference TRBV19 and TRBJ1-1): DGGITQSPKYLFRKEGQNVTLSCEQNLNHDAMYWYRQDPGQGLRLIYYSQIVNDFQKGDIAEGYSVSREKKESFPLTVTSAQKNPTAFYLCASRETGGTEAFFGQGTRLTVV.

The chain uses TRBV2 and TRBJ1-1; D perhaps matches TRBD1 (5 bases). Germline-derived CDR1 and CDR2 are SNHLY and FYNNEI. The ends were cut back, 8 bases at V and 4 bases at J, with 20 bases in the middle. The CDR3 extends over 15 amino acids. This CDR3 is CASYPGVQGGTEAFF. CDR3 nucleotide sequence: TGTGCCAGCTATCCCGGCGTCCAGGGAGGCACTGAAGCTTTCTTT.

The chain joins TRBV21-1 to TRBJ2-5; the DNA was not compared with TRBD2, the D call given in the table. TRBV21-1 is classified as a pseudogene. This CDR3 has 17 amino acids. This CDR3 is CASRVKRRGETGETQYF. Here the CDR3 DNA reads TGTGCCAGCAGGGTTAAACGGAGGGGCGAGACGGGAGAGACCCAGTACTTC.